One T cell receptor (beta chain) is described in this entry. CDR3 size: 13 residues. V lost 3 bases and J lost 4, with 8 bases in between. Germline V gives CDR1 WNHNN, CDR2 SYGVQD (reference sequence). Ages ranged from roughly 18 to 100 years, with residence in approximately 23 US areas. Recovery meant two consecutive negative NP/OP PCR tests, professional clearance, or resolved symptoms. These data originate in a study of blood T cell repertoires in COVID-19. Study-wide context: The origin of the acute and convalescent COVID-19 samples was the United States, Italy and Spain.

Here immunoSEQ multiplex PCR was the method, and the copy in TCRdb shows in-frame clones only, minus some. The data contain 150,000 to 200,000 clones, approximately 91% of them seen just once; the ten biggest clones take up about 0.8%. The chain has TRBV10-1 and TRBJ2-3; D gene unclear. Material for sequencing was PBMCs or T cells enriched from blood (not recorded which). The origin of this receptor is a woman under 30 who had recovered from COVID-19. Here the CDR3 reads CASSDEVADTQYF. In DNA, the CDR3 is TGCGCCAGCAGTGACGAGGTTGCAGATACGCAGTATTTT.